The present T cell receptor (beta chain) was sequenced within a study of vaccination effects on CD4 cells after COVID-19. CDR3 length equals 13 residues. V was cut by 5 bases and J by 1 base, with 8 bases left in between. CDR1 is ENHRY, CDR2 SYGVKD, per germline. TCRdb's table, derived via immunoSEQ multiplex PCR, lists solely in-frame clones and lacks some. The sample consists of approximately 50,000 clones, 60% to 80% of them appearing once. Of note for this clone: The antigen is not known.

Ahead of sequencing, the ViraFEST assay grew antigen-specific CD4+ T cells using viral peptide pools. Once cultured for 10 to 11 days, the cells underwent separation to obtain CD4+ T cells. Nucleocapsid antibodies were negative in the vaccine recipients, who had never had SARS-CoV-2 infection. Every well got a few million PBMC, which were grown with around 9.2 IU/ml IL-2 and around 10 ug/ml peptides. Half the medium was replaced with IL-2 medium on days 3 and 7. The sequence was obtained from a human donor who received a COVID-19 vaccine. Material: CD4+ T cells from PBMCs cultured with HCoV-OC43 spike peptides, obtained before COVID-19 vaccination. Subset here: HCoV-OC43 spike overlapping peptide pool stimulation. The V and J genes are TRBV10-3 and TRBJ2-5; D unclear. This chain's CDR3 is CAISIGAQETQYF. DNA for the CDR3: TGTGCCATCAGTATCGGAGCCCAAGAGACCCAGTACTTC.